These T cell receptor beta chains were read from a single sample in a study of blood T cell repertoires in COVID-19. Data came from immunoSEQ multiplex PCR; TCRdb stores just in-frame clones and leaves some out. The sample shows fewer than 400,000 clones, approximately 86% of them seen only once. Sample: PBMCs or T cells enriched from blood (not recorded which). These receptors were taken from a woman younger than 35 who had recovered from COVID-19. CDR3s include the opening cysteine and the closing phenylalanine or tryptophan. Each record gives: CDR3 DNA, CDR3 protein, V gene, D gene, clone size, J gene. The D gene is left open where the match is weak. Clone size, where shown, is once, few, many, or a class for clones that have expanded.

TGTGCCACCAGTGATTTCCGGGACAGGTCAACAGATACGCAGTATTTT CATSDFRDRSTDTQYF TRBV24-1 TRBD1 NA TRBJ2-3
TGTGCCAGCAGCGAGGGATCAGGGAGGACTGAAGCTTTCTTT CASSEGSGRTEAFF TRBV9 NA NA TRBJ1-1
TGTGCCAGTAGTATCGGAGCTCAGCCCCAGCATTTT CASSIGAQPQHF TRBV19 NA NA TRBJ1-5
TGTGCCTGGAGACCCTTTTGGAGTTCTCAGACCCTCCACTTT CAWRPFWSSQTLHF TRBV30 NA NA TRBJ1-6
TGCGCCAGCAGCTTCTACAGGGGGCATAATGAGCAGTTCTTC CASSFYRGHNEQFF TRBV5-1 TRBD1 NA TRBJ2-1
TGTGCCAGCAGCTCAGGGACTAGCGGGATGGCTCGCGAGACCCAGTACTTC CASSSGTSGMARETQYF TRBV7-9 TRBD2 NA TRBJ2-5
TGTGCCAGCAGCCTAACCACCGGGACAGGGGGGGAGGATCGGTACTTC CASSLTTGTGGEDRYF TRBV5-4 TRBD1 NA TRBJ2-7
TGTGCCAGCAGCTTATCTAGACAGGGCGCTTTCTTT CASSLSRQGAFF TRBV11-1 TRBD1 NA TRBJ1-1
TGCGCCAGCAGCTTGACAGCGGGTATCCACGAGCAGTACTTC CASSLTAGIHEQYF TRBV5-1 NA many TRBJ2-7
TGCGCCAGCAGCATACACCGGGACAGCCAAATAACTAATGAAAAACTGTTTTTT CASSIHRDSQITNEKLFF TRBV4-1 TRBD1 NA TRBJ1-4
TGTGCCAGCAGCCGGACAGGATTAAACACCGGGGAGCTGTTTTTT CASSRTGLNTGELFF TRBV11-2 TRBD1 NA TRBJ2-2
TGCAGCGTTGCCCTTGGCCAGGGGGCCTATGGCTACACCTTC CSVALGQGAYGYTF TRBV29-1 TRBD1 NA TRBJ1-2
TGTGCCAGCAGTGCGACACAGGCTAACTATGGCTACACCTTC CASSATQANYGYTF TRBV2 NA NA TRBJ1-2
TGTGCCAGCAGCCTTGGCGGGGGGGGCTCCGTGGATACGCAGTATTTT CASSLGGGGSVDTQYF TRBV5-4 TRBD2 NA TRBJ2-3